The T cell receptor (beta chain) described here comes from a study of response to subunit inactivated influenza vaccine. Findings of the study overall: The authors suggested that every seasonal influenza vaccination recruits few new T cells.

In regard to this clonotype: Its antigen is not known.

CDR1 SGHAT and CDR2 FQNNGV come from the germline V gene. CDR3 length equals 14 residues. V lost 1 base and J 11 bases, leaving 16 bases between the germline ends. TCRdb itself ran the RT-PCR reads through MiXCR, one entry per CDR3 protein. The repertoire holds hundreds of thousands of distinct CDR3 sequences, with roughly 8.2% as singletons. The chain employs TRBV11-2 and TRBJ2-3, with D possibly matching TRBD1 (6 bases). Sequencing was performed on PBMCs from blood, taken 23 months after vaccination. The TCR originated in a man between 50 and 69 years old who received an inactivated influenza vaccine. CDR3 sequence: CASSLVQGPSGQYF. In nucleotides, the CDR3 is TGTGCCAGCAGCTTAGTACAGGGTCCAAGTGGGCAGTATTTT.